The clone carrying this T cell receptor beta chain was seen a few times. Its antigen is as yet unknown. This sample is part of a study of identical twins. Germline CDR1 and CDR2: LGHDT and YNNKEL (reference sequence). Trimming removed 0 bases from V and 2 bases from J; junction bases left unmatched: 13. The CDR3 runs 19 residues. TCRdb re-analysed the 5' RACE reads in MiXCR, keeping a single row per CDR3 protein. Of roughly 260,000 distinct CDR3 sequences listed, about 7.5% were seen once; the top ten hold 5.4%. Regarding the study as a whole: Within cord blood, abundant beta clonotypes carried fewer insertions, but memory repertoires showed no such trend. Analyses based on zero insertions could be partly confounded by invariant MAIT and iNKT cells. Low generation probability was overrepresented in out-of-frame alpha sequences shared by twins.

The sample also formed part of further work on yellow fever vaccine responses in identical twins.

The sample was CD8+ T cells sorted from blood. The receptor comes from a woman between 18 and 30 years old in good health. The chain carries TRBV3-1 and TRBJ2-5, with TRBD2 matching over 9 bases. The CDR3 reads CASSQDWRGGRGTQETQYF. DNA for the CDR3: TGTGCCAGCAGCCAAGATTGGCGGGGGGGCCGGGGTACACAAGAGACCCAGTACTTC.